This paragraph reports one T cell receptor beta chain. Per the original methods: The authors estimated nucleated cell counts from reference gene primer amplification. The protocol was immunoSEQ multiplex PCR, while the TCRdb copy is restricted to in-frame clones and leaves out a portion. V and J calls and clone size are given by that table; D and trimming were obtained from the DNA. Of about 14,000 clones in the sample, around 67% are singletons; the top ten hold 20%. This specimen belongs to a study of blood T cell repertoires in COVID-19. Trimming left V 3 bases short and J 4 bases short, with 12 bases between. The CDR3 is 14 amino acids. Germline V lookup: CDR1 MNHEY, CDR2 SVGAGI.

The sample taken for sequencing was peripheral blood. The origin of this receptor is a boy aged 2-9 years with active or convalescent COVID-19. The V and J genes are TRBV6-5 and TRBJ2-5, with D perhaps TRBD1 (6 bases). CDR3 region: CASSYLDRRETQYF. The DNA of the CDR3 is TGTGCCAGCAGTTATCTGGACAGACGAGAGACCCAGTACTTC.